One sample yielded the 25 T cell receptor beta chains listed below, sequenced in a study of T cells after yellow fever vaccination. Each CDR3 protein gets one entry after TCRdb re-called the 5' RACE reads with MiXCR. There are roughly 500,000 distinct CDR3 sequences in the sample; less than 20% occur only once, and 13% to 15% lies in the top ten. The source material was PBMCs, sampled 15 days after the yellow fever booster vaccination. All receptors derive from a man under 40 who received the YFV17D yellow fever vaccine.

The table lists this clonotype with a few counts. The rearrangement joins TRBV20-1 to TRBJ2-5; maybe TRBD1 (5 bases). Germline-derived CDR1 and CDR2 are DFQATT and SNEGSKA (reference sequence). V lost 5 bases to trimming and J lost 1 base, with 14 bases between them. The CDR3 loop spans 14 amino acids. The CDR3 region is CSAALPGIQETQYF. CDR3 bases: TGCAGTGCTGCGCTGCCAGGGATCCAAGAGACCCAGTACTTC.

The chain recombines TRBV20-1 with TRBJ2-1; 10 nucleotides align to TRBD2. Germline V CDR1 and CDR2: DFQATT, SNEGSKA (reference sequence). The junction had 5 bases not matched to a gene; V was cut back by 7 bases and J by 2 bases. The CDR3 runs 14 residues. In nucleotides, the CDR3 is TGCAGTGAAAGCGGGAGGGCAACCTACAATGAGCAGTTCTTC. Protein product: CSESGRATYNEQFF.

This clonotype came up once. V usage is TRBV5-1 and J usage is TRBJ2-5; 9 bases are shared with TRBD1. Germline loops: CDR1 SGHRS, CDR2 YFSETQ. There are 15 residues in the CDR3. The ends lost 2 bases at V and 3 bases at J; junction bases unmatched: 5. The CDR3 DNA follows: TGCGCCAGCAGCTTACAGGGGGCTCCCGAAGAGACCCAGTACTTC. It translates to CASSLQGAPEETQYF.

This clonotype was observed a few times. This chain connects TRBV4-3 to TRBJ2-4; D not certain. This CDR3 region has 13 residues. V was pared by 3 bases and J by 8 bases, with 11 bases between. CDR1 is LGHNA and CDR2 is YSLEER in the germline V gene. DNA for the CDR3: TGCGCCAGCAGCCAGGGCCAAAGGGACATTCAGTACTTC. This gives the protein CASSQGQRDIQYF.

This clonotype was counted only a few times. The DNA of the CDR3 is TGTGCCACCAGCAGAGTTAGCGGAACCTCCTACAATGAGCAGTTCTTC. Protein sequence: CATSRVSGTSYNEQFF. The chain couples TRBV15 to TRBJ2-1; the D gene is possibly TRBD2 (6 bases). The germline V gene encodes CDR1 LNHNV and CDR2 YYDKDF (reference sequence). V was clipped by 1 base and J by 0 bases, with 10 bases between them. The CDR3 covers 16 residues.

A few counts support this clonotype. The chain has TRBV20-1 and TRBJ2-1; D is uncertain. The CDR3 covers 14 residues. Trimming cost V 3 bases and J 0 bases, with 9 bases left between them. CDR1 is DFQATT and CDR2 is SNEGSKA in the germline V gene (reference sequence). The CDR3 bases are TGCAGTGCTAGTAGTCTGAGCTCCTACAATGAGCAGTTCTTC. Protein: CSASSLSSYNEQFF.

The genes are TRBV12-3 or TRBV12-4 and TRBJ2-5, with 8 bases identical to TRBD2. V lost 6 bases, J lost 5 bases, and 11 bases stayed unmatched. This CDR3 has 15 amino acids. The CDR3: CASSPRPGGGETQYF. The CDR3 DNA is TGTGCCAGCAGCCCTCGACCGGGCGGGGGGGAGACCCAGTACTTC.

This clonotype occurred a few times. The rearrangement uses TRBV7-9 and TRBJ1-5; D unclear. V lost 3 bases and J 6 bases, leaving 15 bases between the germline ends. CDR3 length: 15 residues. Germline V gene sequence: CDR1 SEHNR, CDR2 FQNEAQ (reference sequence). CDR3 loop: CASSFWAGAPQPQHF. CDR3 sequence (DNA): TGTGCCAGCAGCTTTTGGGCAGGAGCACCTCAGCCCCAGCATTTT.

This clonotype was seen more than once but under ten times. The V and J genes are TRBV3-1 and TRBJ2-1; D possibly matches TRBD1 or TRBD2 (5 bases each). The CDR3 runs to 15 residues. Trimming stripped 9 bases from V and 7 bases from J, with 22 bases between. Looked up from germline, CDR1 is LGHDT and CDR2 is YNNKEL (reference sequence). CDR3 nucleotides: TGTGCCAGGGGACCGGGACCACCTGTAGAGAATGAGCAGTTCTTC. This gives the protein CARGPGPPVENEQFF.

This clonotype has only a few counts. This sequence joins TRBV5-1 and TRBJ2-3, with 7 bases fitting TRBD2. CDR3 length equals 14 residues. Germline assignment: CDR1 SGHRS and CDR2 YFSETQ. V trimming: 1 base; J trimming: 3 bases; junction bases outside the gene matches: 2. This CDR3 reads CASSLTSETDTQYF. The CDR3 region has the DNA TGCGCCAGCAGCTTGACTAGCGAAACAGATACGCAGTATTTT.

The V gene is TRBV10-2, the J gene TRBJ2-5; the D gene is possibly TRBD1 (6 bases). Germline V gene data show CDR1 as WSHSY and CDR2 as SAAADI. V lost 5 bases to trimming and J lost 4 bases, with 11 bases between them. The CDR3 is 13 amino acids. CDR3 nucleotides: TGCGCCAGCAGTAAAACAGGGATAGAGACCCAGTACTTC. Protein product: CASSKTGIETQYF.

This clonotype has just a few counts. The DNA of the CDR3 is TGCAGCGTTTCCCGTCAGACATTCACAGATACGCAGTATTTT. Encoded protein: CSVSRQTFTDTQYF. This chain links TRBV29-1 with TRBJ2-3; D remains ambiguous. This CDR3 region has 14 residues. Per the germline V gene, CDR1 is SQVTM and CDR2 is ANQGSEA. Trimming pared 5 bases from V and 2 bases from J, leaving 14 bases between.

This clonotype was counted a few times. V gene TRBV6-1 combines with J gene TRBJ2-7; either TRBD1 or TRBD2 may fit D (5 bases each). This CDR3 has 14 amino acids. Trimming shortened V by 4 bases and J by 7 bases, and 17 bases separated the two germline ends. Germline V gives CDR1 MNHNS, CDR2 SASEGT. The CDR3 loop reads CASSAGTANREQYF. CDR3 coding DNA: TGTGCCAGCAGTGCCGGGACCGCCAACAGAGAGCAGTACTTC.

The chain is built from TRBV6-1 and TRBJ2-7, with TRBD1 as a possible D gene (5 bases). The CDR3 is 15 residues long. CDR1 and CDR2 (germline): MNHNS, SASEGT. The ends were cut back, 6 bases at V and 4 bases at J, with 19 bases in the middle. CDR3: CASSPITSRGYEQYF. The CDR3 DNA reads TGTGCCAGCAGCCCAATAACCTCAAGGGGTTACGAGCAGTACTTC.

This clonotype was counted a few times. This chain joins TRBV5-1 and TRBJ2-2, with 10 bases identical to TRBD1. Germline lookup yields CDR1 SGHRS and CDR2 YFSETQ. This CDR3 has 15 amino acids. Germline trimming cut 0 bases from V and 9 bases from J; bases unmatched to any gene: 5. CDR3 region: CASSLETGGFRELFF. As DNA, the CDR3 is TGCGCCAGCAGCTTGGAGACAGGGGGCTTCCGGGAGCTGTTTTTT.

The chain combines TRBV5-1 with TRBJ1-1; D may be TRBD1 (5 bases). The CDR3 spans 14 residues. The ends were cut back, 3 bases at V and 2 bases at J, with 11 bases in the middle. Germline V CDR1 and CDR2: SGHRS, YFSETQ. In nucleotides, the CDR3 is TGCGCCAGCAGCTCTGACAGCTTCAACACTGAAGCTTTCTTT. It is translated as CASSSDSFNTEAFF.

This clonotype was counted only a few times. The chain uses TRBV10-3 and TRBJ2-5; 9 bases fit TRBD1. The CDR3 covers 14 residues. The trim removed 6 bases at V and 2 bases at J, leaving 4 bases unmatched. In germline, CDR1 is ENHRY, CDR2 SYGVKD. The CDR3 DNA reads TGTGCCATCAGGGGGACAGGGCGACAAGAGACCCAGTACTTC. Protein: CAIRGTGRQETQYF.

The V and J genes are TRBV20-1 and TRBJ2-7; 7 bases agree with TRBD2. CDR3 size: 15 residues. The V gene end was trimmed by 3 bases and the J gene end by 4 bases; junction bases not matched to a gene: 12. CDR1 is DFQATT, CDR2 SNEGSKA, per germline (reference sequence). Here the CDR3 DNA reads TGCAGTGCTAGTTCTAGGCGGGAGTCTGGGTACGAGCAGTACTTC. It encodes CSASSRRESGYEQYF.

This clonotype turned up a few times. The chain links TRBV20-1 to TRBJ2-7; 7 nucleotides align to TRBD2. This CDR3 is built from 13 residues. Trimming took 8 bases from V and 4 from J; bases not matched to a gene: 11. Germline V gene sequence: CDR1 DFQATT, CDR2 SNEGSKA (reference sequence). CDR3 sequence reads: CSFLSGGGYEQYF. Written as DNA, the CDR3 is TGCAGTTTCCTCTCCGGCGGGGGTTACGAGCAGTACTTC.

In its sample, this clonotype was seen a few times. The rearrangement links TRBV6-5 to TRBJ1-2; TRBD1 is a possible D gene (5 bases). Trimming cost V 6 bases and J 8 bases, with 10 bases left between them. This CDR3 comprises 11 residues. Per the germline V gene, CDR1 is MNHEY and CDR2 is SVGAGI. The CDR3 is CASSREGGYTF. CDR3 sequence (DNA): TGTGCCAGCAGCAGGGAAGGGGGCTACACCTTC.

This clonotype has just a few counts. The chain combines TRBV27 with TRBJ2-1; D tentatively fits TRBD1 or TRBD2 (5 bases each). Germline CDR1 is MNHEY and CDR2 is SMNVEV (reference sequence). This CDR3 comprises 18 residues. The V and J ends lost 1 base and 6 bases respectively, with 22 bases between them. The CDR3 nucleotides read TGTGCCAGCAGTTTATGGGGCACTAGGAGAAGCGTCGTCAATGAGCAGTTCTTC. Translating it yields CASSLWGTRRSVVNEQFF.

This clonotype has a count of ten or more. The rearrangement joins TRBV5-1 to TRBJ2-2; the D gene is possibly TRBD2 (5 bases). Trimming cost V 7 bases and J 1 base, with 11 bases left between them. Germline V lookup: CDR1 SGHRS, CDR2 YFSETQ. The CDR3 runs 14 residues. The CDR3 reads CASSGSGNTGELFF. CDR3 in DNA: TGCGCCAGCTCTGGGAGCGGGAACACCGGGGAGCTGTTTTTT.

This clonotype has a handful of counts. V gene TRBV5-4 combines with J gene TRBJ2-5; D possibly matches TRBD1 or TRBD2 (6 bases each). The CDR3 is 17 amino acids. V was pared by 7 bases and J by 4 bases, with 26 bases between. Per germline, CDR1 SGHNT and CDR2 YYREEE (reference sequence). This CDR3 reads CASSDRGDSDPRETQYF. The CDR3 DNA sequence: TGTGCCAGCTCCGATAGGGGGGACTCGGACCCTCGAGAGACCCAGTACTTC.

This clonotype was seen ten or more times. V and J are TRBV7-2 and TRBJ2-1; D not certain. V lost 3 bases and J 8 bases, leaving 14 bases between the germline ends. Looked up from germline, CDR1 is SGHTA and CDR2 is FQGNSA. The CDR3 sequence is 14 residues long. CDR3 in DNA: TGTGCCAGCAGCTTCGGCTCACCCCGATATGAGCAGTTCTTC. It specifies CASSFGSPRYEQFF.

A few counts support this clonotype. The chain recombines TRBV29-1 with TRBJ2-3; D unclear. The ends were cut back, 3 bases at V and 2 bases at J, with 12 bases in the middle. Germline V gene sequence: CDR1 SQVTM, CDR2 ANQGSEA. This CDR3 is built from 14 residues. CDR3 DNA: TGCAGCGTTGATCTGTCAGGTAACACAGATACGCAGTATTTT. Translating gives CSVDLSGNTDTQYF.